The text below deals with one T cell receptor (beta chain). What it recognizes is unknown. This entry is derived from a study of CD8 T cells in Susac syndrome. Study-level findings and limits: As the study acknowledged, the number of individuals who were part of its TCR sequencing and HLA analysis was relatively small.

Reverse transcription of 0.5 to 1 ug RNA used random hexamers. TCRdb itself ran the immunoSEQ multiplex PCR reads through MiXCR, one entry per CDR3 protein. Of some 95,000 distinct CDR3 sequences in the sample, just under 95% were seen once. Germline V gene data show CDR1 as PRHDT and CDR2 as FYEKMQ (reference sequence). V was cut by 5 bases and J by 4 bases, with 8 bases left in between. The CDR3 contains 13 residues. TCR beta sequencing covered blood CD8+ and CD4+ T cells. Healthy donors, matched for age and sex, constituted the control group. TEMRA cells underwent FACS enrichment and CD8+ and CD4+ T cells underwent negative isolation.

Sequenced material: CD8+ T cells from PBMCs. This TCR was sampled from a human donor in good health. The chain carries TRBV13 and TRBJ1-4; D is uncertain. CDR3 nucleotides: TGTGCCAGCAGCGACGGGGTTAATGAAAAACTGTTTTTT. As protein: CASSDGVNEKLFF.